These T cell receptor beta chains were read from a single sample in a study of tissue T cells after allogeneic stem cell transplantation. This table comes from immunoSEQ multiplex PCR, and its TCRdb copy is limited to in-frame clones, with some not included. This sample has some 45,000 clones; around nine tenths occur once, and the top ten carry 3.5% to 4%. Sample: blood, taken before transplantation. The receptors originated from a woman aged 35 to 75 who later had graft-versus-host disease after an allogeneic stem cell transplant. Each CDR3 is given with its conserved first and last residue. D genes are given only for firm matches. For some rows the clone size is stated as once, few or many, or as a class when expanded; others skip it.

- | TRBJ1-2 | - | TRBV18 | TGTGCCAGCTCACCCGGGACAACTAACTATGGCTACACCTTC | CASSPGTTNYGYTF
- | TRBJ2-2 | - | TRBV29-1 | TGCAGCACCCTAGACAGGAACACCGGGGAGCTGTTTTTT | CSTLDRNTGELFF
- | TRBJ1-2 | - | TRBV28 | TGTGCCAGCAGTTTAATAACCGGGGACTATGGCTACACCTTC | CASSLITGDYGYTF
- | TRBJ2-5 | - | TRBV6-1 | TGTGCTAGCAGTGAAGCGTCGACAGGTCGGTGGGAGACCCAGTACTTC | CASSEASTGRWETQYF
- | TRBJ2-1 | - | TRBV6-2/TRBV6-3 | TGTGCCAGCAGTTCAGGAGGCTATGAGCAGTTCTTC | CASSSGGYEQFF
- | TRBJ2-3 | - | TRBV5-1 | TGCGCCAGCGGAAACAGGGGCACAGATACGCAGTATTTT | CASGNRGTDTQYF
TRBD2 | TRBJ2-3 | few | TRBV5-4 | TGTGCCAGCAGCACCGGGACTAGCGGGACCTCAGATACGCAGTATTTT | CASSTGTSGTSDTQYF
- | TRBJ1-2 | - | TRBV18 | TGTGCCAGCTCCGGGAACAAGTTTGGCTACACCTTC | CASSGNKFGYTF
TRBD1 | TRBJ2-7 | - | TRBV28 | TGTGCCAGCAGTCATCCCGGGACAGGGGCTTACGAGCAGTACTTC | CASSHPGTGAYEQYF
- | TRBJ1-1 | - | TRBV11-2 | TGTGCCAGCACTCTACCCGGGTGGAACACTGAAGCTTTCTTT | CASTLPGWNTEAFF
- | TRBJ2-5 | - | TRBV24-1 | TGTGCCACCAGTGACAGGCGGAACCAAGAGACCCAGTACTTC | CATSDRRNQETQYF
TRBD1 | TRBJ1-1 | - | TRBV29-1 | TGCAGCGTTGGGAACCCGCTTCGGACAGGGGGTAACACTGAAGCTTTCTTT | CSVGNPLRTGGNTEAFF
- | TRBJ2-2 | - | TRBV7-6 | TGTGCCAGCAGCCTGGACTCCCTAAACACCGGGGAGCTGTTTTTT | CASSLDSLNTGELFF
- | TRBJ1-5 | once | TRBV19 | TGTGCCAGTAGCGACTCCCTGGGGGCCAATCAGCCCCAGCATTTT | CASSDSLGANQPQHF
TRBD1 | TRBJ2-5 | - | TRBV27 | TGTGCCAGCAGCCCGACAGGGCAGCAAGAGACCCAGTACTTC | CASSPTGQQETQYF
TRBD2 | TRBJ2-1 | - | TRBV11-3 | TGTGCCAGCAGCTTAGCCCGACTAGCGGGAGGTTCAGGTGAGCAGTTCTTC | CASSLARLAGGSGEQFF
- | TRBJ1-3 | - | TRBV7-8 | TGTGCCAGCAGCCCCGTCTCCGGGACAGGAAACACCATATATTTT | CASSPVSGTGNTIYF
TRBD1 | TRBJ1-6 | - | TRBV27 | TGTGCCAGCAGAGGAGGACAGGGTCTCAATTCACCCCTCCACTTT | CASRGGQGLNSPLHF
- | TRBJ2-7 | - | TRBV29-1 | TGCAGCGTTGTAGTGGCCATCTCATACGAGCAGTACTTC | CSVVVAISYEQYF
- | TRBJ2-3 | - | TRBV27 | TGTGCCAGCAGTTCATCAGTTGCAGATACGCAGTATTTT | CASSSSVADTQYF
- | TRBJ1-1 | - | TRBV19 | TGTGCCAGTAGGGAAGGACTGTACATGAACACTGAAGCTTTCTTT | CASREGLYMNTEAFF
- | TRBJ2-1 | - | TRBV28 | TGTGCCAGCAGTTTACGGCGCCCCCCCCACAATGAGCAGTTCTTC | CASSLRRPPHNEQFF
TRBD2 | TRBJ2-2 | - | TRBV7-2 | TGTGCCAGCAGCTTAGTTCTAGCGGGAGTCACCGGGGAGCTGTTTTTT | CASSLVLAGVTGELFF
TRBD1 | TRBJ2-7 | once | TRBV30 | TGTAACCACACAGGGGAACTAGATCTCCACGAGCAGTACTTC | CNHTGELDLHEQYF
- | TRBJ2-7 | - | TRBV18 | TGTGCCAGCTCTCCGGACCTGCTGGGCGAGCAGTACTTC | CASSPDLLGEQYF
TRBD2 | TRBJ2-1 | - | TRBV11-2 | TGTGCCAGCAGCCCCAGGGGCCTAGCGGGAGGTCGTAGCAATGAGCAGTTCTTC | CASSPRGLAGGRSNEQFF
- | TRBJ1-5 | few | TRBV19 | TGTGCCAGTAGTATAGATCTGGATCTGAATCAGCCCCAGCATTTT | CASSIDLDLNQPQHF
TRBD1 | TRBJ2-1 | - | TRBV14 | TGTGCCAGCAGCCCGAGGACAGGGATCTACAATGAGCAGTTCTTC | CASSPRTGIYNEQFF
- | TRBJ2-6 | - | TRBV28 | TGTGCCAGCAGTTTGGTCCTCTCTGGGGCCAACGTCCTGACTTTC | CASSLVLSGANVLTF
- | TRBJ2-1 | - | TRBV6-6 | TGTGCCAGCAGAATCGGGAGCAACAATGAGCAGTTCTTC | CASRIGSNNEQFF
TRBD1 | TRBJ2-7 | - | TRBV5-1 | TGCGCCAGCAGCTCCGGGACAGGGGCCTACGAGCAGTACTTC | CASSSGTGAYEQYF
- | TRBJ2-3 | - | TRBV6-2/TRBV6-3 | TGTGCCAGCAGCCCCGGCGGATTTGGTCTCGATACGCAGTATTTT | CASSPGGFGLDTQYF
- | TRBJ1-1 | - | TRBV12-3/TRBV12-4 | TGTGCCAGCAGCCAGTACACTGAAGCTTTCTTT | CASSQYTEAFF
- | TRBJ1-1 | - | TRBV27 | TGTGCCAGCAGTTTCCCAGGACAGAACACTGAAGCTTTCTTT | CASSFPGQNTEAFF
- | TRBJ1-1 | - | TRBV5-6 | TGTGCCAGCAGCTCCTTCACTGAAGCTTTCTTT | CASSSFTEAFF
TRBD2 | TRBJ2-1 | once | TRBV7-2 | TGTGCCAGCAGCCTGGGACTAGCGGGTTACAATGAGCAGTTCTTC | CASSLGLAGYNEQFF
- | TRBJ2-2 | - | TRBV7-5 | TGTGCCAGAAGCTTATTCACCGGCACAGGGAACACCGGGGAGCTGTTTTTT | CARSLFTGTGNTGELFF